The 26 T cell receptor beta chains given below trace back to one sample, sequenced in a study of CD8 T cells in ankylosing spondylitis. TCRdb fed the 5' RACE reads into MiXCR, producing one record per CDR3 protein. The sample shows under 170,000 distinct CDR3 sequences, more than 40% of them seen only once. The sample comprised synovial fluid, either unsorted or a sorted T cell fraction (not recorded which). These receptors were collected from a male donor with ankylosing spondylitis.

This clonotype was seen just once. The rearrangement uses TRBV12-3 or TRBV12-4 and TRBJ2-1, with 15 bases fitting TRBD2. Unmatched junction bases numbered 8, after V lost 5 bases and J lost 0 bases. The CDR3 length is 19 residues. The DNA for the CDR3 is TGTGCCAGCAGTCCCACTGGACTAGCGGGAGGGGGCTCCTACAATGAGCAGTTCTTC. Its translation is CASSPTGLAGGGSYNEQFF.

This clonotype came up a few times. CDR3 in amino acids: CASSFWGRGPYTF. DNA for the CDR3: TGTGCCAGCAGCTTTTGGGGCAGGGGACCCTACACCTTC. The chain joins TRBV4-2 to TRBJ1-2, with D possibly TRBD1 on 6 matching bases. Germline CDR1 is LGHNA and CDR2 is YNFKEQ. With 5 bases removed from V and 10 bases from J, the gap between germline ends came to 17 bases. The CDR3 covers 13 residues.

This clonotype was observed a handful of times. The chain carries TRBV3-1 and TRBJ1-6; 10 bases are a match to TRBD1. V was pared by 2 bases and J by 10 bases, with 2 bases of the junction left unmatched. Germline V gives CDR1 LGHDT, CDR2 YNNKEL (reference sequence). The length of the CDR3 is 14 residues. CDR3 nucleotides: TGTGCCAGCAGCCAATGGGACAGGGGATCACCCCTCCACTTT. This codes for CASSQWDRGSPLHF.

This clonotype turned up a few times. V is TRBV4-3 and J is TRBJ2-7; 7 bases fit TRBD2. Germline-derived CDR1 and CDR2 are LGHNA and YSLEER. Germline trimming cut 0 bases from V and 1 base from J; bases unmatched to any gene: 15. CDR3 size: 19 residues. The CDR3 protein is CASSQDFVVRGYPSYEQYF. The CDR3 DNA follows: TGCGCCAGCAGCCAAGATTTTGTTGTGCGGGGGTATCCATCCTACGAGCAGTACTTC.

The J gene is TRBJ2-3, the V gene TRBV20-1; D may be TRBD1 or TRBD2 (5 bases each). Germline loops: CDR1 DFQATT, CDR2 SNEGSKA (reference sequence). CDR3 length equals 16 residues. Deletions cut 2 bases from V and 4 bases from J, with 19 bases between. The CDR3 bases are TGCAGTGCTAGATCAGGCCAACCCAGAGGGGCAGATACGCAGTATTTT. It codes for CSARSGQPRGADTQYF.

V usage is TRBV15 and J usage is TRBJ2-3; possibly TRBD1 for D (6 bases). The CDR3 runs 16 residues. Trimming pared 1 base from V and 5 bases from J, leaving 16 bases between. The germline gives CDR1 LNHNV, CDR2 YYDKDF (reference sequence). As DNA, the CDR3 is TGTGCCACCAGCAGAGGAGCCAGGGGCGGGCTAGATACGCAGTATTTT. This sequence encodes CATSRGARGGLDTQYF.

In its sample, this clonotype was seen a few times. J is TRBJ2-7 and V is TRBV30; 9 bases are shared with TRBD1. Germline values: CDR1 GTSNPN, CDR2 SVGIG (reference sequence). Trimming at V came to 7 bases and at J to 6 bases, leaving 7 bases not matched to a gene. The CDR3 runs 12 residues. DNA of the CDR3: TGTGCCTACGACAGGGGGACGGTCGAGCAGTACTTC. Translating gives CAYDRGTVEQYF.

In DNA, the CDR3 is TGTGCCAGCAGCTTGGCCGCGTTTTCAAGGGGCAATGAGCAGTTCTTC. Its protein product is CASSLAAFSRGNEQFF. J is TRBJ2-1 and V is TRBV7-2; D perhaps matches TRBD1 (5 bases). V shed 3 bases and J shed 6 bases, with 18 bases lying between them. This CDR3 contains 16 residues. Germline-derived CDR1 and CDR2 are SGHTA and FQGNSA. Filled out from reference TRBV7-2 and TRBJ2-1, the complete variable domain reads GAGVSQSPSNKVTEKGKDVELRCDPISGHTALYWYRQSLGQGLEFLIYFQGNSAPDKSGLPSDRFSAERTGGSVSTLTIQRTQQEDSAVYLCASSLAAFSRGNEQFFGPGTRLTVL.

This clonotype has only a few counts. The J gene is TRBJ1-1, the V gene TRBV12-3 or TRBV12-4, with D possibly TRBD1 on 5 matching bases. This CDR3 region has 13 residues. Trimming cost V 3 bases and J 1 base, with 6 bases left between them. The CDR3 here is CASSFGANTEAFF. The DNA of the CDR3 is TGTGCCAGCAGTTTTGGGGCGAACACTGAAGCTTTCTTT.

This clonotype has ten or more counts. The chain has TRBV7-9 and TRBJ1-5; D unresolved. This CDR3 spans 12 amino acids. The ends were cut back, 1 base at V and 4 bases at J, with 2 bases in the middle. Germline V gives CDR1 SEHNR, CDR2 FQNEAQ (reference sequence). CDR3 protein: CASSLENQPQHF. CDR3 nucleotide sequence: TGTGCCAGCAGCTTAGAGAATCAGCCCCAGCATTTT. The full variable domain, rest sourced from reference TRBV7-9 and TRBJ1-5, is DTGVSQNPRHKITKRGQNVTFRCDPISEHNRLYWYRQTLGQGPEFLTYFQNEAQLEKSRLLSDRFSAERPKGSFSTLEIQRTEQGDSAMYLCASSLENQPQHFGDGTRLSIL.

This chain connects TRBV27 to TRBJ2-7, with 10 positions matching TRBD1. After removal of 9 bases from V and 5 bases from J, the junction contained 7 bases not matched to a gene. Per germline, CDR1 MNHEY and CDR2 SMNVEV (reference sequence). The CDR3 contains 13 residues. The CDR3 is CASQGQGYHEQYF. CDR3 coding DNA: TGTGCCAGTCAGGGACAGGGGTACCACGAGCAGTACTTC.

The CDR3 bases are TGCGCCAGCAGCTTGGGACCAAAGAACACTGAAGCTTTCTTT. This codes for CASSLGPKNTEAFF. This chain uses TRBV5-1 with TRBJ1-1; D gene ambiguous. Trimming removed 0 bases at V and 1 base at J, with 7 bases between. The CDR3 has 14 amino acids. CDR1 and CDR2 (germline): SGHRS, YFSETQ.

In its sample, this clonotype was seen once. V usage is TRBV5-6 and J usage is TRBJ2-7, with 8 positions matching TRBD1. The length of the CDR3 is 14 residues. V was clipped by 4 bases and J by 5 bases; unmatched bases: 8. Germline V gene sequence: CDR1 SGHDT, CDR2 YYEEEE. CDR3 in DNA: TGTGCCAGCAGCAAGACAGGGGTGGAGCACGAGCAGTACTTC. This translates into CASSKTGVEHEQYF.

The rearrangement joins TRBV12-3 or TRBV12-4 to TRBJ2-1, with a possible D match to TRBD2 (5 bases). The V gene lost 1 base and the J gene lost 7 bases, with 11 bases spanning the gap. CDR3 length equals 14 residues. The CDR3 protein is CASSLGLGVNEQFF. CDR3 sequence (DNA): TGTGCCAGCAGTTTAGGACTGGGAGTGAATGAGCAGTTCTTC.

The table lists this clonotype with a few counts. This chain's CDR3 is CASSGSEEKLFF. In DNA form, the CDR3 reads TGTGCCAGCAGCGGATCAGAGGAAAAACTGTTTTTT. V and J are TRBV7-9 and TRBJ1-4; D call uncertain. CDR1 and CDR2 from the germline V gene are SEHNR and FQNEAQ (reference sequence). The CDR3 runs 12 residues. With 5 bases removed from V and 8 bases from J, the gap between germline ends came to 9 bases.

The CDR3 here is CASRQGEKETQYF. The CDR3 coding sequence is TGTGCCAGCAGACAGGGGGAGAAAGAGACCCAGTACTTC. The V and J genes are TRBV28 and TRBJ2-5; 8 nucleotides agree with TRBD1. Germline CDR1 MDHEN, CDR2 SYDVKM. The CDR3 totals 13 residues. Unmatched junction bases numbered 3, after V lost 6 bases and J lost 3 bases.

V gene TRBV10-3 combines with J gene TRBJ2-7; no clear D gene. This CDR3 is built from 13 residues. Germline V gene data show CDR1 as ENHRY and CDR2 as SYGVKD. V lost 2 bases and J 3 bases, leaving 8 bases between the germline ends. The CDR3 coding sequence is TGTGCCATCAGTGAGACCCCTAGCTACGAGCAGTACTTC. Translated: CAISETPSYEQYF.

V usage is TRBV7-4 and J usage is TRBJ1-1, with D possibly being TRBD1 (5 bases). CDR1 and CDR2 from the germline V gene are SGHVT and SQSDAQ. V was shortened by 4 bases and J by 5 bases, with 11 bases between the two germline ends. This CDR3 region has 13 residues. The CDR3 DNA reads TGTGCCAGCAGCTCGGGGGGAGGGACTGAAGCTTTCTTT. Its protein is CASSSGGGTEAFF.

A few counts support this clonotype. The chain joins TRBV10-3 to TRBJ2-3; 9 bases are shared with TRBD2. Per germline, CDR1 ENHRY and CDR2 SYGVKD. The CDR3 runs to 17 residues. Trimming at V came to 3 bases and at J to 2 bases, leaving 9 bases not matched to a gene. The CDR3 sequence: CAISDPGLAPHTDTQYF. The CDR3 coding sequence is TGTGCCATCAGTGACCCCGGACTAGCGCCCCACACAGATACGCAGTATTTT.

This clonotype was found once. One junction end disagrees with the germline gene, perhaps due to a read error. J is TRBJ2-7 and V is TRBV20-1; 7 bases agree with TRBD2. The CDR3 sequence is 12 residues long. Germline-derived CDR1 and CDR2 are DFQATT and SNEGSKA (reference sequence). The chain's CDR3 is CSATPTSYEKYF. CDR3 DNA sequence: TGCAGTGCTACGCCGACTAGCTACGAGAAGTACTTC.

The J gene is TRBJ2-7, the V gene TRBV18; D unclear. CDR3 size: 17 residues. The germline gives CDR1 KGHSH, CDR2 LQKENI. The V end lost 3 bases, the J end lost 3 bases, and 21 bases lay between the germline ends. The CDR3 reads CASSPSLYSGIFYEQYF. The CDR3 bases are TGTGCCAGCTCACCTTCGCTCTATTCTGGGATTTTCTACGAGCAGTACTTC.

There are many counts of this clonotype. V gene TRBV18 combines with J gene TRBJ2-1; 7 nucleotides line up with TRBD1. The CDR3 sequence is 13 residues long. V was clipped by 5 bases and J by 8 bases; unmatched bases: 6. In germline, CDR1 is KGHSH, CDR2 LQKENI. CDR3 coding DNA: TGTGCCAGCTCAAAAGACAGGGTGGATGAGCAGTTCTTC. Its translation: CASSKDRVDEQFF.

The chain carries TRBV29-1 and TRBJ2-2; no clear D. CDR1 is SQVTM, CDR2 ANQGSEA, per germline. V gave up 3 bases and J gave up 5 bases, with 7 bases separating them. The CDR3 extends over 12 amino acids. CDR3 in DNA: TGCAGCGTTGATTGGGAAACCGGGGAGCTGTTTTTT. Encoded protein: CSVDWETGELFF.

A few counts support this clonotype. This CDR3 is CATSRNLLAGGINEQFF. The CDR3, as DNA: TGTGCCACCAGCAGAAATTTACTAGCGGGGGGGATCAATGAGCAGTTCTTC. This chain joins TRBV15 and TRBJ2-1; TRBD2 aligns across 13 bases. V lost 2 bases to trimming and J lost 6 bases; unmatched junction nucleotides: 7. Germline assignment: CDR1 LNHNV and CDR2 YYDKDF (reference sequence). The CDR3 loop spans 17 amino acids.

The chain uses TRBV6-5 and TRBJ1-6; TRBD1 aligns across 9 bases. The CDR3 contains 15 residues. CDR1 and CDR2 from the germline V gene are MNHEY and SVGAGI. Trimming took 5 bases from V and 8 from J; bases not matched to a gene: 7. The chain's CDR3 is CASSTRTGEDSPLHF. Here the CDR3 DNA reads TGTGCCAGCAGTACTCGGACAGGGGAGGATTCACCCCTCCACTTT.

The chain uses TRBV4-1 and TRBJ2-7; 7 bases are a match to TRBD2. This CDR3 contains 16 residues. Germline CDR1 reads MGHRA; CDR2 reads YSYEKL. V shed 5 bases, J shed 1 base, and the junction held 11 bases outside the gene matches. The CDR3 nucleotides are TGCGCCAGCAGCGCCCTCCGGGACTACCCGTCCTACGAGCAGTACTTC. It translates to CASSALRDYPSYEQYF.